The present T cell receptor beta chain was sequenced within a study of cytomegalovirus exposure and HLA in healthy donors. Broader study findings: Across HLA loci, a later analysis found differing TCR association rates, with DRB1 most and HLA-C fewest.

PCR primers comprised 60 Vbeta and 13 Jbeta primers. As handled by the study authors: Around 11 million shared chains were among the about 80 million unique TCR beta chains that a later analysis counted. Clones were sequenced by immunoSEQ multiplex PCR, and TCRdb holds only the in-frame ones, with some missing. V, J and clone size reflect that table, while D and trimming were determined from the DNA. This sample yields more than 55,000 clones, of which about 80% are seen a single time; 4.3% belongs to the top ten. This CDR3 is built from 13 residues. Germline values: CDR1 MGHDK, CDR2 SYGVNS. Trimming stripped 4 bases from V and 6 bases from J, with 11 bases between. Comments on this clone: Its antigen is as yet unknown.

The receptor was isolated from a man younger than 45 in good health and CMV-seronegative. Sequencing was carried out using PBMCs. This chain uses TRBV25-1 with TRBJ2-3; D is perhaps TRBD2 (6 bases). The CDR3: CASSVLGTDTQYF. The CDR3 bases are TGTGCCAGCAGTGTCTTAGGGACTGATACGCAGTATTTT.